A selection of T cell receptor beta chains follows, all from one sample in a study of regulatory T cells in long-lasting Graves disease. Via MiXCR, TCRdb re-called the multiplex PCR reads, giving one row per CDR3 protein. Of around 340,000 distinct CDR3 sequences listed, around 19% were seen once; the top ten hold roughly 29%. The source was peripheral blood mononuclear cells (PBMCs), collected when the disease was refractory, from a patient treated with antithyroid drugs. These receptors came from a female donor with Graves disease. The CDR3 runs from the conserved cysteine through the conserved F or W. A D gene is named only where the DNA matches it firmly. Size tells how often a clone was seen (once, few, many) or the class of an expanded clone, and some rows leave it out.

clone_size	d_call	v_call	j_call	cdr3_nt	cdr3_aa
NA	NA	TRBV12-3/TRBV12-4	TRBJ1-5	TGTGCCAGCAGCCTCGGACCGAGCTATAGCAATCAGCCCCAGCATTTT	CASSLGPSYSNQPQHF
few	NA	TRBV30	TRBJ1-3	TGTGCCAAAACATTGCGGGGATCGCGAGGAAACACCATATATTTT	CAKTLRGSRGNTIYF
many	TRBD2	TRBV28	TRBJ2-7	TGTGCCAGCAGCAGAAGGGGACTAGCGGGAGTCGACGAGCAGTACTTC	CASSRRGLAGVDEQYF
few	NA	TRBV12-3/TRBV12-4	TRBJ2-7	TGTGCCAGCAGTTACGGGACTCCTAGGGAGCAGTACTTC	CASSYGTPREQYF
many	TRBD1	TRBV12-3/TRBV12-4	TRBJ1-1	TGTGCCAGCACTCTGACAGGGGTCGCGACTGAAGCTTTCTTT	CASTLTGVATEAFF
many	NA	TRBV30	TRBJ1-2	TGTGCCTGGTCAAGTGGGGGCAATGGCTACACCTTC	CAWSSGGNGYTF
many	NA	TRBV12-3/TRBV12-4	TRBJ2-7	TGTGCCAGCAGTTTGAAATATCCGGTGTACGAGCAGTACTTC	CASSLKYPVYEQYF
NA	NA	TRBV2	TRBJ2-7	TGTGCCAGCACAGTCTCCTACGAGCAGTACTTC	CASTVSYEQYF
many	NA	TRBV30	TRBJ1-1	TGTGCCTGGAGTGGACAACTGAACACTGAAGCTTTCTTT	CAWSGQLNTEAFF
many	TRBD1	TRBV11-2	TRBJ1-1	TGTGCCAGCAGCATACCCGGGACAGGCGTGGGGTCTTTCTTT	CASSIPGTGVGSFF
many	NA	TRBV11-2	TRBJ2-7	TGTGCCAGCAGCTTAGTTGGAGGGGAGGCCTACGAGCAGTACTTC	CASSLVGGEAYEQYF
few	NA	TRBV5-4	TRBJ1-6	TGTGCCAGCAGCTTGGCCGGGATTCATTCACCCCTCCACTTT	CASSLAGIHSPLHF
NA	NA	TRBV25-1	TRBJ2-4	TGTGCCAGCAGTGAATACGGACGTCAGGGAGACATTCAGTACTTC	CASSEYGRQGDIQYF
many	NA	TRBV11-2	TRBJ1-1	TGTGCCAGCAGCCCGCCCGGACAGCAGAACACTGAAGCTTTCTTT	CASSPPGQQNTEAFF
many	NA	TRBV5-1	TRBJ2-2	TGCGCCAGCAGCTTGCAAGGAGGGGAGCTGTTTTTT	CASSLQGGELFF
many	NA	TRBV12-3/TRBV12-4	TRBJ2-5	TGTGCCAGCAGTGCAGCTGAGACCCAGTACTTC	CASSAAETQYF
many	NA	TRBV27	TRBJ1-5	TGTGCCAGCAGTTTATCGAAGGCAGGGAATCAGCCCCAGCATTTT	CASSLSKAGNQPQHF
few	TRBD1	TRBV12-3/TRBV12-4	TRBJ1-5	TGTGCCAGCAGTCCCCGGGGACAGGGAGGTACTCAGCCCCAGCATTTT	CASSPRGQGGTQPQHF
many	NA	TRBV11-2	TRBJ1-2	TGTGCCAGCAGTCCCGACGGATCCTATGGCTACACCTTC	CASSPDGSYGYTF
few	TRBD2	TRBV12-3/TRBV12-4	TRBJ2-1	TGTGCCAGCAGTTCCAGTGACGCGGGGGGGCCGGAGGAGCAGTTCTTC	CASSSSDAGGPEEQFF
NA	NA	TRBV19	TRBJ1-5	TGTGCCAGTACCCCCCTGGTGGGGCCCCAGCATTTT	CASTPLVGPQHF
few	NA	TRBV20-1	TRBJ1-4	TGCAGTGCTAGAGTCAGGGCCCCGTATGAAAAACTGTTTTTT	CSARVRAPYEKLFF
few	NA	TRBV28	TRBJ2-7	TGTGCCAGCAGATTCCCAGGAGGGGGCGTGCGGTCCTACGAGCAGTACTTC	CASRFPGGGVRSYEQYF
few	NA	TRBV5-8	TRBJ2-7	TGTGCCAGCAGCTTGGCCGGGTTTGCCTACGAGCAGTACTTC	CASSLAGFAYEQYF
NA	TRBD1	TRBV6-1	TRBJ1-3	TGTGCCGGCAGAGGCATCGGGACAGGCTCTGGAAACACCATATATTTT	CAGRGIGTGSGNTIYF
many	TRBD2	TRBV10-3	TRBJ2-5	TGTGCCATCAGTGAGTCACGGCAGGAACTAGCGGGAGAGACCCAGTACTTC	CAISESRQELAGETQYF
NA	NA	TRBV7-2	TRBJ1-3	TGTGCCAGCAGCTTAGTGGGGACGGGCAGGGACACCATATATTTT	CASSLVGTGRDTIYF
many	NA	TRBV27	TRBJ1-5	TGTGCCAGCAGCCCCGGCCGGCACCAGCCCCAGCATTTT	CASSPGRHQPQHF
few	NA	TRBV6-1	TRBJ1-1	TGTGCCAGCACTCTCACTTGGGGGCGGGGAAGATTTGAAGCTTTCTTT	CASTLTWGRGRFEAFF
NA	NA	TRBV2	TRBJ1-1	TGTGCCAGCAGCGAAGGGGGAGATGAAGCTTTCTTT	CASSEGGDEAFF
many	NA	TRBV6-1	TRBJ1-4	TGTGCCAGCAGCCTCGACAGGACTGAAAAAGAGCTGTTTTTT	CASSLDRTEKELFF
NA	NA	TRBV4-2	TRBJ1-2	TGTGCCAGCAGCCAAGTGGTCTCAGCTAACTATGGCTACACCTTC	CASSQVVSANYGYTF
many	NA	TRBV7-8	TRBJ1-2	TGTGCCAGCAGCTTAAGGAAGGGCTATGGCTACACCTTC	CASSLRKGYGYTF